The rows below give T cell receptor beta chains drawn from one sample of a study of T-cell memory formation after mild COVID-19. A single record per CDR3 protein comes from TCRdb applying MiXCR to the 5' RACE reads. The table has around 340,000 distinct CDR3 sequences, roughly an eighth seen once. The source material was PBMCs or a T cell subset sorted from them (not recorded which). The receptors here all came from a man aged 18 to 30 who had mild COVID-19 (a few samples of this study predate the infection). Cell type and time point are not known. The CDR3 runs from the conserved cysteine through the conserved F or W. D genes are given only for firm matches. Expanded clones are given a class, and other clones once, few, many or no size at all.

clone_size | j_call | d_call | v_call | cdr3_aa | cdr3_nt
few | TRBJ2-4 | TRBD2 | TRBV4-1 | CASSQGAPLAGAPGNIQYF | TGCGCCAGCAGCCAAGGGGCCCCACTAGCGGGGGCCCCAGGGAACATTCAGTACTTC
. | TRBJ2-2 | TRBD2 | TRBV5-4 | CAVHRTSGGANTGELFF | TGTGCCGTCCACCGGACTAGCGGGGGGGCGAACACCGGGGAGCTGTTTTTT
. | TRBJ1-2 | . | TRBV20-1 | CSASQGTSYGYTF | TGCAGTGCTAGCCAGGGGACCTCCTATGGCTACACCTTC
few | TRBJ1-1 | TRBD1 | TRBV10-2 | CASRTGQGNTEAFF | TGCGCCAGCAGGACAGGACAGGGAAACACTGAAGCTTTCTTT
. | TRBJ2-6 | TRBD1 | TRBV23-1 | CASSPRIRDRATGANVLTF | TGCGCCAGCAGTCCCCGGATCCGGGACAGGGCGACTGGGGCCAACGTCCTGACTTTC
. | TRBJ1-5 | . | TRBV12-3/TRBV12-4 | CASSVWGEGNQPQHF | TGTGCCAGCAGTGTATGGGGAGAGGGCAATCAGCCCCAGCATTTT
many | TRBJ1-1 | . | TRBV3-1 | CASSQGTEAFF | TGTGCCAGCAGCCAGGGCACTGAAGCTTTCTTT
. | TRBJ2-3 | TRBD2 | TRBV10-3 | CAISESRLAGYTDTQYF | TGTGCCATCAGTGAGTCGCGGCTAGCGGGTTACACAGATACGCAGTATTTT
few | TRBJ1-4 | TRBD1 | TRBV7-9 | CASSSPDRVEEKLFF | TGTGCCAGCAGCTCGCCGGACAGGGTTGAGGAAAAACTGTTTTTT
few | TRBJ1-6 | . | TRBV6-5 | CASSYQGQNSPLHF | TGTGCCAGCAGTTACCAGGGTCAAAATTCACCCCTCCACTTT
few | TRBJ2-3 | TRBD2 | TRBV20-1 | CSASSGGTDTQYF | TGCAGTGCTAGTAGCGGGGGCACAGATACGCAGTATTTT
. | TRBJ2-1 | . | TRBV20-1 | CSAPIPQFHEQFF | TGCAGTGCTCCCATCCCTCAGTTCCATGAGCAGTTCTTC
few | TRBJ2-1 | . | TRBV6-5 | CASSQMYEQFF | TGTGCCAGCAGTCAGATGTATGAGCAGTTCTTC
many | TRBJ1-1 | . | TRBV6-1 | CASSDWTREAFF | TGTGCCAGCAGTGATTGGACACGTGAAGCTTTCTTT
. | TRBJ2-1 | . | TRBV5-1 | CASSLAALGGEQFF | TGCGCCAGCAGCTTGGCCGCCCTCGGCGGTGAGCAGTTCTTC
. | TRBJ1-1 | . | TRBV2 | CASRAGLEAFF | TGTGCCAGCAGGGCAGGGCTTGAAGCTTTCTTT
. | TRBJ1-1 | . | TRBV24-1 | CATSAMGNTEAFF | TGTGCCACCAGTGCCATGGGGAACACTGAAGCTTTCTTT
. | TRBJ2-1 | . | TRBV20-1 | CSALIPGRINEQFF | TGCAGTGCTCTTATTCCGGGACGGATAAATGAGCAGTTCTTC
few | TRBJ2-3 | TRBD2 | TRBV7-3 | CASSSIGGGGATDTQYF | TGTGCCAGCAGCTCGATCGGGGGGGGCGGAGCGACAGATACGCAGTATTTT
few | TRBJ1-2 | . | TRBV30 | CAWSPRELDGYTF | TGTGCCTGGAGTCCCAGGGAGTTGGATGGCTACACCTTC
. | TRBJ1-1 | . | TRBV28 | CASTPGGRPLEAFF | TGTGCCAGCACTCCTGGGGGGCGACCCCTTGAAGCTTTCTTT
many | TRBJ2-1 | TRBD2 | TRBV12-3/TRBV12-4 | CASSLGLAGGDNEQFF | TGTGCCAGCAGTTTAGGGCTAGCGGGGGGCGACAATGAGCAGTTCTTC